This is a list of T cell receptor beta chains from one sample in a study of identical twins. TCRdb re-called the 5' RACE reads through MiXCR, storing one row per CDR3 protein. There are roughly 1.6 million distinct CDR3 sequences in the sample; about 32% occur only once, and under 0.35% lies in the top ten. The specimen was cord blood. The source is a newborn girl in good health. The CDR3 runs from the conserved cysteine through the conserved F or W. Fields, in order: V gene, J gene, clone size, CDR3 length, D gene, CDR3 DNA, CDR3 protein. The D gene is left open where the match is weak. Not every row has a clone size; where given, it reads once, few, many or a size class.

>TRBV20-1|TRBJ1-4|few|12|.
TGCAGTGGGGCGGACGGAAATGAAAAACTGTTTTTT
CSGADGNEKLFF
>TRBV3-1|TRBJ1-1|few|13|.
TGTGCCAGCAGCCAAGTGGGGGCGGGTGAAGCTTTCTTT
CASSQVGAGEAFF
>TRBV6-2/TRBV6-3|TRBJ1-2|.|13|.
TGTGCCAGCAGTACCCTCCAGGGGAATGGCTACACCTTC
CASSTLQGNGYTF
>TRBV13|TRBJ2-1|few|15|TRBD2
TGTGCCAGCAGCTGGCTAGCGGGAGTATACAATGAGCAGTTCTTC
CASSWLAGVYNEQFF
>TRBV4-2|TRBJ1-1|.|17|.
TGTGCCAGCAGCCCCGTCTCACTATCAAGGCCGGGAACTGAAGCTTTCTTT
CASSPVSLSRPGTEAFF
>TRBV3-1|TRBJ2-1|.|15|.
TGTGCCAGCAGCCAAGGAAACAGCGCGGGCAATGAGCAGTTCTTC
CASSQGNSAGNEQFF
>TRBV12-3/TRBV12-4|TRBJ1-6|few|14|.
TGTGCCAGCAGTTTTTTACGTAATAATTCACCCCTCCACTTT
CASSFLRNNSPLHF
>TRBV6-1|TRBJ1-2|few|14|.
TGTGCCAGCAGTGAAGGCTTCCCTAACTATGGCTACACCTTC
CASSEGFPNYGYTF
>TRBV5-1|TRBJ2-1|.|18|.
TGCGCCAGCAGCTCCCTTCGGCGGGGGCAAGTAACCTACAATGAGCAGTTCTTC
CASSSLRRGQVTYNEQFF
>TRBV2|TRBJ1-5|.|12|TRBD1
TGTGCCAGCGACAGGGCTAATCAGCCCCAGCATTTT
CASDRANQPQHF
>TRBV25-1|TRBJ1-2|few|13|.
TGTGCCAGCAGTGAAGGAGGCACTTATGGCTACACCTTC
CASSEGGTYGYTF
>TRBV7-2|TRBJ1-1|.|14|.
TGTGCCAGCAGGGCCGGGACGAGTAACACTGAAGCTTTCTTT
CASRAGTSNTEAFF
>TRBV9|TRBJ2-1|few|16|.
TGTGCCAGCAGCGTAGACTGGAGGACTGCTTACAATGAGCAGTTCTTC
CASSVDWRTAYNEQFF
>TRBV12-5|TRBJ2-1|few|14|.
TGTGCTAGTGGTTTGTTCTCATTAGCCGATGAGCAGTTCTTC
CASGLFSLADEQFF
>TRBV2|TRBJ1-2|.|12|.
TGTGCCAGCAAAGCAGGAAACTATGGCTACACCTTC
CASKAGNYGYTF
>TRBV9|TRBJ2-3|few|15|TRBD2
TGTGCCAGCAGCCTAAGACTAGCGGGGTCAGATACGCAGTATTTT
CASSLRLAGSDTQYF
>TRBV14|TRBJ2-3|few|14|.
TGTGCCAGCAGCCTATTAGCGGAACCAGATACGCAGTATTTT
CASSLLAEPDTQYF
>TRBV3-1|TRBJ2-2|once|15|TRBD1
TGTGCCAGCAGCCGAGGGGACAGGGAGGCCGGGGAGCTGTTTTTT
CASSRGDREAGELFF
>TRBV7-2|TRBJ2-3|.|16|.
TGTGCCAGCAGCCCTCAGGGCAGGGCATGGACAGATACGCAGTATTTT
CASSPQGRAWTDTQYF
>TRBV20-1|TRBJ1-1|few|14|.
TGCAGTGCTAGCTCCGGGACAATCCCCACTGAAGCTTTCTTT
CSASSGTIPTEAFF
>TRBV28|TRBJ2-2|.|13|.
TGTGCCAGCAGACTAACGTGGACCGGGGAGCTGTTTTTT
CASRLTWTGELFF
>TRBV2|TRBJ2-3|.|16|.
TGTGCCAGCAGTAGGGAAAGGGGGTTGACCACCGATACGCAGTATTTT
CASSRERGLTTDTQYF
>TRBV7-9|TRBJ2-1|.|14|TRBD1
TGTGCCAGCAGGGACAGGGGGACGAACAATGAGCAGTTCTTC
CASRDRGTNNEQFF
>TRBV12-3/TRBV12-4|TRBJ1-2|many|15|TRBD1
TGTGCCAGCAGTTCATGGCGGGACAGCTCCTATGGCTACACCTTC
CASSSWRDSSYGYTF
>TRBV4-2|TRBJ2-1|.|15|.
TGTGCCAGCAGCCCTAGACTGGAGCCTTACAATGAGCAGTTCTTC
CASSPRLEPYNEQFF
>TRBV29-1|TRBJ1-5|.|13|.
TGCAGCGCCGTGACAGATCTCAATCAGCCCCAGCATTTT
CSAVTDLNQPQHF
>TRBV14|TRBJ1-1|.|13|TRBD1
TGTGCCAGCAGCCAAGACTACAGGGGTGAAGCTTTCTTT
CASSQDYRGEAFF
>TRBV12-3/TRBV12-4|TRBJ1-1|.|13|.
TGTGCCAGCAGGCTGACGGCTAACACTGAAGCTTTCTTT
CASRLTANTEAFF
>TRBV20-1|TRBJ2-1|.|15|TRBD2
TGCAGTGCTAGGGGACTAGCGGGTGAAGACAATGAGCAGTTCTTC
CSARGLAGEDNEQFF
>TRBV3-1|TRBJ1-2|.|12|TRBD1
TGTGCCAGCAGCCAAGGGAGGGGGCACTACACCTTC
CASSQGRGHYTF
>TRBV29-1|TRBJ2-1|many|15|TRBD2
TGCAGCGTTGGGAAGGCGGGAGGGTCCTACAATGAGCAGTTCTTC
CSVGKAGGSYNEQFF
>TRBV2|TRBJ2-3|few|15|TRBD2
TGTGCCAGCAGCAACCAGGGAGGGGGCACAGATACGCAGTATTTT
CASSNQGGGTDTQYF